One and the same sample provided the 5 T cell receptor beta chains below, sequenced in a study of blood T cell repertoires in COVID-19. Assay: immunoSEQ multiplex PCR; the TCRdb copy retains only in-frame clones and omits some. In the table there are some 74,000 clones, around 76% of which are singletons. The source material was peripheral blood. The receptors stem from a man aged 65 to 85 with active or convalescent COVID-19.

The rearrangement links TRBV19 to TRBJ1-2; no firm D call. Germline values: CDR1 LNHDA, CDR2 SQIVND (reference sequence). Trimming left V 10 bases short and J 9 bases short, with 21 bases between. This CDR3 spans 13 amino acids. The CDR3 bases are TGTGCCACCACCTCCCGGTCCCCTCCCAGCTACACCTTC. This translates into CATTSRSPPSYTF. The full variable domain, with the rest looked up from reference TRBV19 and TRBJ1-2, is DGGITQSPKYLFRKEGQNVTLSCEQNLNHDAMYWYRQDPGQGLRLIYYSQIVNDFQKGDIAEGYSVSREKKESFPLTVTSAQKNPTAFYLCATTSRSPPSYTFGSGTRLTVV.

This clone has only a few counts. The V gene is TRBV3-1 (or the pseudogene TRBV3-2), the J gene TRBJ2-1; 7 nucleotides align to TRBD2. J was trimmed by 8 bases and V by 4 bases; bases with no gene match: 20. The CDR3 runs to 18 residues. From germline, CDR1 is LGHDT and CDR2 YNNKEL (reference sequence). The CDR3 loop is CASSPPVGQPLLADEQFF. As DNA, the CDR3 is TGTGCCAGCAGCCCCCCCGTGGGGCAGCCCCTTCTAGCGGATGAGCAGTTCTTC.

The V gene is TRBV30, the J gene TRBJ2-5; weak D call: TRBD2 (7 bases). The length of the CDR3 is 12 residues. V lost 5 bases and J lost 5, with 12 bases in between. Germline V CDR1 and CDR2: GTSNPN, SVGIG (reference sequence). The CDR3 DNA follows: TGTGCCTGGGGGGGGGCGGGTGAGACCCAGTACTTC. It encodes CAWGGAGETQYF.

Many counts were recorded for this clone. The chain carries TRBV15 and TRBJ2-1; D gene uncertain. Germline CDR1 is LNHNV and CDR2 is YYDKDF (reference sequence). Trimming removed 0 bases from V and 9 bases from J, with 3 bases in between. This CDR3 region has 11 residues. The CDR3 DNA reads as TGTGCCACCAGCAGAGACAGTGAGCAGTTCTTC. Amino acids: CATSRDSEQFF.

The sample holds one count of this clone. This chain connects TRBV28 to TRBJ2-7; TRBD1 is a possible D gene (6 bases). CDR1 is MDHEN and CDR2 is SYDVKM in the germline V gene. This CDR3 is 10 amino acids long. Trimming pared 8 bases from V and 7 bases from J, leaving 9 bases between. The CDR3 is CASGTREQYF. For the CDR3, the DNA is TGTGCCAGCGGGACACGGGAGCAGTACTTC.